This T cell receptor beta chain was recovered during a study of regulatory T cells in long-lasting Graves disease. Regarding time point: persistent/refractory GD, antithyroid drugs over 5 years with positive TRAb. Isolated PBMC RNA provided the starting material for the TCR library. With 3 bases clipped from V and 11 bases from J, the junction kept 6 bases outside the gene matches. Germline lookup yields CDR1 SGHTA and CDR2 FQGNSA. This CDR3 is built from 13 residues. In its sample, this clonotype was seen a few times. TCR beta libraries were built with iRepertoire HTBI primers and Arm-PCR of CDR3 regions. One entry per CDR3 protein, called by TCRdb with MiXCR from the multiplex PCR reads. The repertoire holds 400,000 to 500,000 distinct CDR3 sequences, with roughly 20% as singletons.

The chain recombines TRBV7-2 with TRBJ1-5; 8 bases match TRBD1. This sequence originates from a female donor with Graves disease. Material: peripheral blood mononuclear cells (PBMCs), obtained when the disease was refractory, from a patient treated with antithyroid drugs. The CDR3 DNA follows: TGTGCCAGCAGCTTGGACAGGGTTACGTCCCAGCATTTT. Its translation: CASSLDRVTSQHF.